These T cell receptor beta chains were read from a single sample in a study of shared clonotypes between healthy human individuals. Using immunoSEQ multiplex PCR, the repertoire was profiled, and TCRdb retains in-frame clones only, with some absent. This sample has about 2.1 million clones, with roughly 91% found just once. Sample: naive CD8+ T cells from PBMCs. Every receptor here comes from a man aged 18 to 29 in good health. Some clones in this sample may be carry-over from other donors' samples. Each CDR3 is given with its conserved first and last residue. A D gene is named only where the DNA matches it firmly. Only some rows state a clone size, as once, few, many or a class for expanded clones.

CDR3: CASSLGQGLFYTEAFF; DNA: TGCGCCAGCAGCTTGGGACAGGGTTTGTTTTACACTGAAGCTTTCTTT; V: TRBV5-1; size: NA; J: TRBJ1-1; D: TRBD1
CDR3: CASSENREELRTIYF; DNA: TGTGCCAGCAGTGAAAACAGGGAAGAGCTAAGGACCATATATTTT; V: TRBV6-1; size: NA; J: TRBJ1-3; D: NA
CDR3: CASRPILGDNRYEQYF; DNA: TGTGCCAGCAGGCCTATCCTGGGGGACAACAGATACGAGCAGTACTTC; V: TRBV28; size: NA; J: TRBJ2-7; D: NA
CDR3: CASRTSGRSYEQYF; DNA: TGTGCCAGCAGAACTAGCGGACGCTCCTACGAGCAGTACTTC; V: TRBV25-1; size: NA; J: TRBJ2-7; D: TRBD2
CDR3: CASSQDGVGLYEQYF; DNA: TGTGCCAGCAGCCAGGACGGCGTGGGACTCTACGAGCAGTACTTC; V: TRBV13; size: NA; J: TRBJ2-7; D: NA
CDR3: CSVEVPSSGNTIYF; DNA: TGCAGCGTTGAGGTACCCTCCTCTGGAAACACCATATATTTT; V: TRBV29-1; size: NA; J: TRBJ1-3; D: NA
CDR3: CASSSPPRQYHKETQYF; DNA: TGTGCCAGCAGTTCCCCTCCTCGACAGTACCACAAAGAGACCCAGTACTTC; V: TRBV27; size: NA; J: TRBJ2-5; D: NA
CDR3: CASSDSGTFF; DNA: TGTGCCAGCAGTGACTCGGGAACTTTCTTT; V: TRBV2; size: NA; J: TRBJ1-1; D: NA
CDR3: CSVQTGLGGDTQYF; DNA: TGCAGCGTCCAGACAGGACTGGGAGGGGATACGCAGTATTTT; V: TRBV29-1; size: once; J: TRBJ2-3; D: NA
CDR3: CASSPGLSNQPQHF; DNA: TGTGCCAGCAGTCCGGGCCTTAGCAATCAGCCCCAGCATTTT; V: TRBV28; size: NA; J: TRBJ1-5; D: NA
CDR3: CASSEGWVGNYGYTF; DNA: TGTGCCAGCAGTGAGGGGTGGGTCGGAAACTATGGCTACACCTTC; V: TRBV25-1; size: once; J: TRBJ1-2; D: NA
CDR3: CAISEPASGSSYEQYF; DNA: TGTGCCATCAGTGAGCCAGCTAGCGGGAGCTCCTACGAGCAGTACTTC; V: TRBV10-3; size: NA; J: TRBJ2-7; D: TRBD2
CDR3: CASRDTGAYEQYF; DNA: TGTGCCAGCAGGGATACAGGGGCCTACGAGCAGTACTTC; V: TRBV6-1; size: NA; J: TRBJ2-7; D: TRBD1
CDR3: CASSLRTGIIQETQYF; DNA: TGTGCCAGCAGTTTACGCACAGGGATAATACAAGAGACCCAGTACTTC; V: TRBV27; size: NA; J: TRBJ2-5; D: NA
CDR3: CASSLDGSYEQYF; DNA: TGCGCCAGCAGCTTGGACGGATCCTACGAGCAGTACTTC; V: TRBV5-1; size: once; J: TRBJ2-7; D: NA
CDR3: CASSLGHMNTEAFF; DNA: TGTGCCAGCAGTTTGGGGCACATGAACACTGAAGCTTTCTTT; V: TRBV27; size: NA; J: TRBJ1-1; D: NA
CDR3: CASSKSGGLADPSTDTQYF; DNA: TGTGCCAGCAGCAAATCCGGGGGACTAGCGGACCCTAGCACAGATACGCAGTATTTT; V: TRBV21-1; size: NA; J: TRBJ2-3; D: NA
CDR3: CASSYNLSPGNTIYF; DNA: TGTGCCAGCAGTTACAACCTTAGCCCTGGAAACACCATATATTTT; V: TRBV6-6; size: once; J: TRBJ1-3; D: NA
CDR3: CASSKSNYEQYF; DNA: TGTGCCAGCAGCAAATCTAACTACGAGCAGTACTTC; V: TRBV27; size: NA; J: TRBJ2-7; D: NA
CDR3: CASSFGTDYEQYF; DNA: TGTGCCAGCAGCTTTGGGACGGACTACGAGCAGTACTTC; V: TRBV11-3; size: NA; J: TRBJ2-7; D: NA
CDR3: CAWSRSNEQYF; DNA: TGTGCCTGGTCCAGGAGTAACGAGCAGTACTTC; V: TRBV30; size: NA; J: TRBJ2-7; D: NA
CDR3: CARHTPRELFF; DNA: TGTGCCAGACACACCCCCCGGGAGCTGTTTTTT; V: TRBV6-1; size: NA; J: TRBJ2-2; D: NA
CDR3: CASSSRGSTEAFF; DNA: TGCGCCAGCAGTTCCCGCGGGTCCACTGAAGCTTTCTTT; V: TRBV4-1; size: NA; J: TRBJ1-1; D: NA
CDR3: CASSSFGYEQYF; DNA: TGTGCCAGCAGCAGCTTCGGCTACGAGCAGTACTTC; V: TRBV14; size: NA; J: TRBJ2-7; D: NA
CDR3: CASSQGDRGIYGYTF; DNA: TGTGCCAGCAGCCAAGGGGACAGGGGGATCTATGGCTACACCTTC; V: TRBV27; size: NA; J: TRBJ1-2; D: TRBD1
CDR3: CASNQGYTIYF; DNA: TGTGCCAGCAACCAGGGCTACACCATATATTTT; V: TRBV6-6; size: NA; J: TRBJ1-3; D: NA
CDR3: CASSLGQNTEAFF; DNA: TGTGCCAGTAGTCTCGGACAGAACACTGAAGCTTTCTTT; V: TRBV19; size: NA; J: TRBJ1-1; D: NA
CDR3: CASRYREGVYEQYF; DNA: TGTGCCAGCAGATACCGGGAGGGGGTTTACGAGCAGTACTTC; V: TRBV5-8; size: once; J: TRBJ2-7; D: TRBD2
CDR3: CASSFPRELHEQYF; DNA: TGTGCCAGCAGCTTTCCCAGGGAACTTCACGAGCAGTACTTC; V: TRBV7-9; size: NA; J: TRBJ2-7; D: NA
CDR3: CASKNPLGANYGYTF; DNA: TGTGCCAGCAAAAATCCCCTTGGGGCTAACTATGGCTACACCTTC; V: TRBV25-1; size: NA; J: TRBJ1-2; D: NA
CDR3: CASSPSGQREQYF; DNA: TGCGCCAGCAGCCCAAGTGGGCAGCGCGAGCAGTACTTC; V: TRBV4-1; size: NA; J: TRBJ2-7; D: NA
CDR3: CASSLSWLSEQYF; DNA: TGTGCCAGCAGTTTATCGTGGTTGTCCGAGCAGTACTTC; V: TRBV27; size: NA; J: TRBJ2-7; D: NA
CDR3: CASSSEAGKLYEQYF; DNA: TGTGCCAGCAGCTCCGAAGCGGGAAAGCTCTACGAGCAGTACTTC; V: TRBV7-6; size: NA; J: TRBJ2-7; D: TRBD2
CDR3: CASSFVAGGPSEQYF; DNA: TGTGCCAGCAGCTTCGTAGCGGGAGGGCCGAGTGAGCAGTACTTC; V: TRBV7-9; size: NA; J: TRBJ2-7; D: TRBD2
CDR3: CASSFERGSTDTQYF; DNA: TGTGCCAGCAGTTTTGAGCGGGGGAGCACAGATACGCAGTATTTT; V: TRBV28; size: NA; J: TRBJ2-3; D: TRBD2
CDR3: CASSFNVPGELFF; DNA: TGTGCCAGCAGCTTTAACGTCCCCGGGGAGCTGTTTTTT; V: TRBV11-2; size: NA; J: TRBJ2-2; D: NA